This TCR beta chain was obtained from a study of T cell changes during pregnancy in multiple sclerosis. The CDR3 contains 17 residues. From germline, CDR1 is LNHDA and CDR2 SQIVND (reference sequence). V was clipped by 6 bases and J by 2 bases, with 23 bases between them. Repertoires were generated with immunoSEQ multiplex PCR, while TCRdb's copy carries only in-frame clones and drops some. This repertoire shows tens of thousands of clones, around nine tenths found once; its top ten account for 2.1%. V usage is TRBV19 and J usage is TRBJ2-7; D might be TRBD1 (6 bases). The receptor comes from a female donor in good health, enrolled as a control in a pregnancy study. The sample here was peripheral blood, taken in the second trimester of pregnancy. For the CDR3, the DNA is TGTGCCAGTAGCAACTCCAAACAGGGCCGGGAAACCTACGAGCAGTACTTC. This codes for CASSNSKQGRETYEQYF.